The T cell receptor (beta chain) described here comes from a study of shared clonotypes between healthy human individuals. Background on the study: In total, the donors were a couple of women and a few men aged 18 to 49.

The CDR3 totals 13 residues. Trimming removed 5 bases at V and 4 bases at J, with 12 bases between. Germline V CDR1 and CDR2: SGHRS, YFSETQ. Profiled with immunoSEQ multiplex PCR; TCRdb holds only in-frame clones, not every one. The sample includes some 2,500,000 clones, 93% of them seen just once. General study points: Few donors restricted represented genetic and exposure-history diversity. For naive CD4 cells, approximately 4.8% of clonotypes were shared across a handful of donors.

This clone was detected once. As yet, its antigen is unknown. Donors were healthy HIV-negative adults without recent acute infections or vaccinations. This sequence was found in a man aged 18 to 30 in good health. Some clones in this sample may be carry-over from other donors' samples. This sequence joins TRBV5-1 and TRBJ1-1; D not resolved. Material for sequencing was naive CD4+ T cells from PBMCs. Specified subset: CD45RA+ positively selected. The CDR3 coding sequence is TGCGCCAGCAGGGGAGAGGGATTCACTGAAGCTTTCTTT. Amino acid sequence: CASRGEGFTEAFF.